This T cell receptor (beta chain) was sequenced during a study of shared clonotypes between healthy human individuals. Study as a whole: A couple of women and a few men aged 18 to 49 served as donors. Findings and limits, study-wide: The sampled material consisted only of blood, and tissue repertoires are likely to differ.

Only in-frame clones appear in the TCRdb table, and some are missing; sequencing was by immunoSEQ multiplex PCR. The table shows about 460,000 clones, with 60% to 80% occurring only once. CDR3 length: 16 residues. V shed 4 bases and J 8 bases; nucleotides not matched to a gene: 11. Germline CDR1 LNHNV, CDR2 YYDKDF (reference sequence). Comments on this clone: Its target is unknown.

This chain uses TRBV15 with TRBJ1-4, with TRBD1 matching 9 bases. The sample comprised PBMCs. The source of this sequence is a middle-aged woman in good health. Some clones in this sample may be carry-over from other donors' samples. The CDR3 nucleotides read TGTGCCACCAGCAACACTACCGGGACAGGGCACGAAAAACTGTTTTTT. It translates to CATSNTTGTGHEKLFF.